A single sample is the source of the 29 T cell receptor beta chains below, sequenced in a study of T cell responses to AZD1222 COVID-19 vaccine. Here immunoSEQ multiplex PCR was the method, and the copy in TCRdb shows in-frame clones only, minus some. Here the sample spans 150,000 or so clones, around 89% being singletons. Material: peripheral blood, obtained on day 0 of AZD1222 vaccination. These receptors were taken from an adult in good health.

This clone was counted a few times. This CDR3 reads CASSEESGGGYTF. The DNA of the CDR3 is TGTGCCAGCAGTGAGGAATCAGGAGGCGGCTACACCTTC. The gene calls are TRBV6-1 and TRBJ1-2; D remains ambiguous. V lost 3 bases, J lost 8 bases, and 13 bases lay in between. Germline V gene lookup returns CDR1 MNHNS and CDR2 SASEGT. The CDR3 runs 13 residues.

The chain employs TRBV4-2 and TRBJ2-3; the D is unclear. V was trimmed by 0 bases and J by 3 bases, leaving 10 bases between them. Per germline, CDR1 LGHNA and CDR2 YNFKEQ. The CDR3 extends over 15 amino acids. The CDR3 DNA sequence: TGTGCCAGCAGCCAAGAGAGCTCATTGACAGATACGCAGTATTTT. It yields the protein CASSQESSLTDTQYF.

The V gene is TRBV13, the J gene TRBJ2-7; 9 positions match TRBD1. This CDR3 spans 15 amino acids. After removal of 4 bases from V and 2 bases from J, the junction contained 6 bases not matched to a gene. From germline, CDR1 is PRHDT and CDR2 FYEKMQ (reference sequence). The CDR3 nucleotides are TGTGCCAGCAGCTACCGGGACAGGGAGCCCTACGAGCAGTACTTC. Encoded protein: CASSYRDREPYEQYF.

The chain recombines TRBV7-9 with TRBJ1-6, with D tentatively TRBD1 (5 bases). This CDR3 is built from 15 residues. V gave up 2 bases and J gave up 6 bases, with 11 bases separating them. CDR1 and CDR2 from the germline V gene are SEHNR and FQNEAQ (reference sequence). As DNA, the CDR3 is TGTGCCAGCAGCTTAATGGGGCTCAGTAATTCACCCCTCCACTTT. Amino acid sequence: CASSLMGLSNSPLHF.

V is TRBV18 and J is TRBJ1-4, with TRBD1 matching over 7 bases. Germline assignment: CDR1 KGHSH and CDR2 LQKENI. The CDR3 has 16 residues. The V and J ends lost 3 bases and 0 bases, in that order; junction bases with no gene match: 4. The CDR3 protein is CASSPDRVATNEKLFF. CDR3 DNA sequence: TGTGCCAGCTCACCCGACAGGGTCGCAACTAATGAAAAACTGTTTTTT.

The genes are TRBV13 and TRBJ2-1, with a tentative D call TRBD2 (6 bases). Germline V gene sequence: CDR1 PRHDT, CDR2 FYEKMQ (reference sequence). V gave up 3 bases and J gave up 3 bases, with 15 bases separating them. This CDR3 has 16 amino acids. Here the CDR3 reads CASSFPGHGGYNEQFF. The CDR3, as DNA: TGTGCCAGCAGCTTCCCGGGCCACGGGGGCTACAATGAGCAGTTCTTC.

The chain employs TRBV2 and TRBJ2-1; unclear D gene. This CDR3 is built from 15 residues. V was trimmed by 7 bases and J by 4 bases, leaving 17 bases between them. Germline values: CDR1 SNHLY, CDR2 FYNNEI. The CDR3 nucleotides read TGTGCCAGCAATCCTAGGAACCCACTTTACAATGAGCAGTTCTTC. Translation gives CASNPRNPLYNEQFF.

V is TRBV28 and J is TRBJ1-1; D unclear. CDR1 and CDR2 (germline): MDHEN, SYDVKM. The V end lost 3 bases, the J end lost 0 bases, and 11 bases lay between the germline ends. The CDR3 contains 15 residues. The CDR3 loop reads CASSFRLLVNTEAFF. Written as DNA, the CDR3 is TGTGCCAGCAGTTTCCGTTTATTGGTGAACACTGAAGCTTTCTTT.

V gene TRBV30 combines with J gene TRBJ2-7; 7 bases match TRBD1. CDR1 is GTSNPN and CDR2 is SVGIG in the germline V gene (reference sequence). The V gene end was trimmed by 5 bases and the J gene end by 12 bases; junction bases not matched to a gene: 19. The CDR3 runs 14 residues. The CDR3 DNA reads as TGTGCCTGGCATCGGGACAGTGCTAATATGGGACCGTACTTC. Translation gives CAWHRDSANMGPYF.

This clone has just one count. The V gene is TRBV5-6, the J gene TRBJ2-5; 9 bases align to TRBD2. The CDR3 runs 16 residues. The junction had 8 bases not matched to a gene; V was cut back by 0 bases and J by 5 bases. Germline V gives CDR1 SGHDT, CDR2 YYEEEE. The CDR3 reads CASSLGVAGDTETQYF. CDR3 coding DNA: TGTGCCAGCAGCTTGGGAGTAGCGGGAGATACGGAGACCCAGTACTTC.

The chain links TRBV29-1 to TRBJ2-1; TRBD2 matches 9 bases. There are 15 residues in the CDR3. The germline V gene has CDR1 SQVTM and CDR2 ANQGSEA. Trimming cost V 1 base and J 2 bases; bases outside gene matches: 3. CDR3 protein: CSVEGIAGAYNEQFF. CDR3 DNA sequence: TGCAGCGTTGAAGGCATAGCGGGAGCCTACAATGAGCAGTTCTTC.

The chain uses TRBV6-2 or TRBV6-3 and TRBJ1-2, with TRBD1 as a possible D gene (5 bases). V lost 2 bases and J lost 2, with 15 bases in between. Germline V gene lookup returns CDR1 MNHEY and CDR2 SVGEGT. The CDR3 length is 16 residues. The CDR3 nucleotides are TGTGCCAGCAGTTACGCGCGTCGGGCAGGGAACTATGGCTACACCTTC. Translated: CASSYARRAGNYGYTF.

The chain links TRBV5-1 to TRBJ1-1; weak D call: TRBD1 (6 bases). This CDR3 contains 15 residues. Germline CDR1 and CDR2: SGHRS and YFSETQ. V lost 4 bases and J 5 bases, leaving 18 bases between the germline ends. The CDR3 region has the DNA TGCGCCAGCAGCACCGGCGAGGGGAGGGGGACTGAAGCTTTCTTT. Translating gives CASSTGEGRGTEAFF.

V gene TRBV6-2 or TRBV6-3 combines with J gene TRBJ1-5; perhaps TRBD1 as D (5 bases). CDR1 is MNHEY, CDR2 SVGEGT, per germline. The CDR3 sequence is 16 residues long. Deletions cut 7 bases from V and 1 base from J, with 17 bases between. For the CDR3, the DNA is TGTGCCAGCACCCCGCGGGGGAAGGGGAGCAATCAGCCCCAGCATTTT. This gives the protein CASTPRGKGSNQPQHF.

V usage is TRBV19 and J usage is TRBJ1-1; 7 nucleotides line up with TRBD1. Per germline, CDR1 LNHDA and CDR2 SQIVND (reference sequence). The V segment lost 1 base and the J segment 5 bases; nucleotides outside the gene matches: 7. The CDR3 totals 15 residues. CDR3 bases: TGTGCCAGTAGTATAGGCAAGACAGGGAGAACTGAAGCTTTCTTT. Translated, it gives CASSIGKTGRTEAFF.

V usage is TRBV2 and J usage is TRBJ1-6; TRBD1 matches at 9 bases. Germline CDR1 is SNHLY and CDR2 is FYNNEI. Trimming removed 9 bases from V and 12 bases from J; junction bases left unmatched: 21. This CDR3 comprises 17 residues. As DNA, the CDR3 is TGTGCCAGAGATCCTAGCGACCTACCGGGACAGGGAGGACCCCTCCACTTT. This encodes CARDPSDLPGQGGPLHF.

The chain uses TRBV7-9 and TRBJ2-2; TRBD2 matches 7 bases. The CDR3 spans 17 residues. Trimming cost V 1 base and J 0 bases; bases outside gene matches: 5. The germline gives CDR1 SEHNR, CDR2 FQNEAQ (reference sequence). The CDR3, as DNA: TGTGCCAGCAGCTTAGGAGCGGGGTGGACGAACACCGGGGAGCTGTTTTTT. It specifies CASSLGAGWTNTGELFF.

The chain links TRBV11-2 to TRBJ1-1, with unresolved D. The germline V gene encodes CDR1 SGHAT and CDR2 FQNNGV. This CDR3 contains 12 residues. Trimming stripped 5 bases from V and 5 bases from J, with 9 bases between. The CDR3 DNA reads TGTGCCAGCAGCCGCCTAAGGACTGAAGCTTTCTTT. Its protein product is CASSRLRTEAFF.

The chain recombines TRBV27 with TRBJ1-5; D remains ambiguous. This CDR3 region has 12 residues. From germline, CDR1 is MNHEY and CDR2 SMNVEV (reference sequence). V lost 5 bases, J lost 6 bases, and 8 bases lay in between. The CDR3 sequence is CASSAWGQPQHF. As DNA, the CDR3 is TGTGCCAGCAGTGCTTGGGGTCAGCCCCAGCATTTT.

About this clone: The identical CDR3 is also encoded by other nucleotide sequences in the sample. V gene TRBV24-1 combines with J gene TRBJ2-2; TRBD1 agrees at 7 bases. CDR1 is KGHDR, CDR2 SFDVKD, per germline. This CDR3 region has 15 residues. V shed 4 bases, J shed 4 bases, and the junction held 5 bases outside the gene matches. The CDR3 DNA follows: TGTGCCACCAGTGACACGAGGGGGCGCACCGGGGAGCTGTTTTTT. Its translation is CATSDTRGRTGELFF.

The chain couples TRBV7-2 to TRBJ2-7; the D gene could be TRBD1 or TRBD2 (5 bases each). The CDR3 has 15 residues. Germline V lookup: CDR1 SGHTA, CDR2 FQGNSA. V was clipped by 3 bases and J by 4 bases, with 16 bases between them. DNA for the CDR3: TGTGCCAGCAGCTTTGGGGCTAGCTCCGCTTACGAGCAGTACTTC. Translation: CASSFGASSAYEQYF.

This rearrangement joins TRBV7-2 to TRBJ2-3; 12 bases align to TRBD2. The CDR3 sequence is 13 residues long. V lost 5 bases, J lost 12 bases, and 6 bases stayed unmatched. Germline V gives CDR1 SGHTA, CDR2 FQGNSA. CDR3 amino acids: CASSPRTSGNQYF. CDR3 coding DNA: TGTGCCAGCAGCCCTAGGACTAGCGGGAACCAGTATTTT. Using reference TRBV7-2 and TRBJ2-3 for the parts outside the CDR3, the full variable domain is GAGVSQSPSNKVTEKGKDVELRCDPISGHTALYWYRQSLGQGLEFLIYFQGNSAPDKSGLPSDRFSAERTGGSVSTLTIQRTQQEDSAVYLCASSPRTSGNQYFGPGTRLTVL.

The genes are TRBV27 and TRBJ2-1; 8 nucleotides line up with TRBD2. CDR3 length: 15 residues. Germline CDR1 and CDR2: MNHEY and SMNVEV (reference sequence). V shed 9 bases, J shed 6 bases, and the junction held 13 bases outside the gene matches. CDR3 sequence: CASRRYSGDANEQFF. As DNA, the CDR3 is TGTGCCAGTAGGCGTTATAGCGGGGACGCCAATGAGCAGTTCTTC.

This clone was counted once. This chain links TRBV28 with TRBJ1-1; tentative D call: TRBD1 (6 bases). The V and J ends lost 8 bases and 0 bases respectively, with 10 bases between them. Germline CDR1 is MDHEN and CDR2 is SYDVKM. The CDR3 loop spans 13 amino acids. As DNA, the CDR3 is TGTGCCAGCCACAGGGACATGAACACTGAAGCTTTCTTT. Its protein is CASHRDMNTEAFF.

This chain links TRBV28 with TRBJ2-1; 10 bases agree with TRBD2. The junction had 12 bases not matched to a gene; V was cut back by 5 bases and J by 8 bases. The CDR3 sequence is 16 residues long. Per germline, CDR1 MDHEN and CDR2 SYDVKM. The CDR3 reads CASSPRPSGSGDEQFF. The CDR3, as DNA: TGTGCCAGCAGTCCGCGGCCTAGCGGGAGTGGCGATGAGCAGTTCTTC.

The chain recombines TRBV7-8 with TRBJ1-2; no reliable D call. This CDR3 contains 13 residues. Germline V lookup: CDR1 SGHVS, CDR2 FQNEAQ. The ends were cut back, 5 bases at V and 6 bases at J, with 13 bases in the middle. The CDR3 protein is CASSRHGVDGYTF. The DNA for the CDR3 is TGTGCCAGCAGCAGACACGGGGTCGATGGCTACACCTTC.

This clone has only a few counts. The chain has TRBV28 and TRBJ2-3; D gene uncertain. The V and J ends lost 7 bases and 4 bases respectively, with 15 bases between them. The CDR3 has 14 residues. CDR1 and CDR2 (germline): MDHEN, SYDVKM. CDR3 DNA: TGTGCCAGCACCCGGGCACGGGCCCCAGATACGCAGTATTTT. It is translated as CASTRARAPDTQYF.

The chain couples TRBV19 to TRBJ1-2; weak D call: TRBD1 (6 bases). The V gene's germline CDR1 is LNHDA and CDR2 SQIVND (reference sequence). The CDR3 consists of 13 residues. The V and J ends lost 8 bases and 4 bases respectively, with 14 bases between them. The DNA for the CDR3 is TGTGCCAGTGATAGGGGGACGGGCTATGGCTACACCTTC. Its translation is CASDRGTGYGYTF.

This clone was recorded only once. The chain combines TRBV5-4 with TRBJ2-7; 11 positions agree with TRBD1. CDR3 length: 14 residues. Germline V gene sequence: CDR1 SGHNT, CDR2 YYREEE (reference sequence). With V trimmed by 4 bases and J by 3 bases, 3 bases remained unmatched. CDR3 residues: CASSRTGGFYEQYF. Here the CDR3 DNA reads TGTGCCAGCAGCCGGACAGGGGGCTTCTACGAGCAGTACTTC. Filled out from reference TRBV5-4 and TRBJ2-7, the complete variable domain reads ETGVTQSPTHLIKTRGQQVTLRCSSQSGHNTVSWYQQALGQGPQFIFQYYREEENGRGNFPPRFSGLQFPNYSSELNVNALELDDSALYLCASSRTGGFYEQYFGPGTRLTVT.